Given below is one TCR beta chain in context. Antigen unknown. Described time point: five to six months of natalizumab therapy. T1 and T2 blood were collected at 6 and 12 months of natalizumab. TCRdb's copy holds only in-frame clones and misses some; the assay was immunoSEQ multiplex PCR. This sample has tens of thousands of clones, with roughly 89% found just once. The sample originates from a study of multiple sclerosis patients with progressive multifocal leukoencephalopathy. Findings of the study overall: Before and during natalizumab, the clones expanded at PML already existed. Most PML patients had lower entropy, suggesting less diverse TRB repertoires. TRBV and TRBJ usage showed no common pattern when PML developed.

The germline CDR1 and CDR2 sequences are SGHRS and YFSETQ. V trimming: 0 bases; J trimming: 4 bases; junction bases outside the gene matches: 6. The CDR3 runs to 15 residues. This material consisted of PBMCs, taken from a patient treated with natalizumab. The TCR comes from a human donor with multiple sclerosis. The chain has TRBV5-1 and TRBJ1-2, with 7 bases aligning to TRBD1. CDR3 sequence reads: CASSLGVGGSYGYTF. DNA for the CDR3: TGCGCCAGCAGCTTGGGAGTAGGGGGCAGCTATGGCTACACCTTC.